The 3 T cell receptor beta chains below were found in one sample sequenced in a study of CD8 T cell repertoires and HIV-1 epitope variants. Clones were read by immunoSEQ multiplex PCR, and TCRdb kept only the in-frame ones, dropping some. The data show about 7,300 clones, around 62% seen once. These receptors have no identified antigens. Sequencing was performed on cultured CD8+ T cells derived from PBMCs. The source is a male donor with HIV.

This clone has just a few counts. This rearrangement joins TRBV5-6 to TRBJ2-2; D possibly corresponds to TRBD2 (6 bases). CDR3 size: 16 residues. V was shortened by 2 bases and J by 4 bases, with 15 bases between the two germline ends. The germline V gene has CDR1 SGHDT and CDR2 YYEEEE. As DNA, the CDR3 is TGTGCCAGCAGCTTCGAACCGTGGGAGGCCACCGGGGAGCTGTTTTTT. Residues: CASSFEPWEATGELFF. The variable domain in full, completed from reference TRBV5-6 and TRBJ2-2, reads DAGVTQSPTHLIKTRGQQVTLRCSPKSGHDTVSWYQQALGQGPQFIFQYYEEEERQRGNFPDRFSGHQFPNYSSELNVNALLLGDSALYLCASSFEPWEATGELFFGEGSRLTVL.

J is TRBJ2-5 and V is TRBV5-1; D call uncertain. Germline V gene sequence: CDR1 SGHRS, CDR2 YFSETQ. CDR3 length: 11 amino acids. Trimming cost V 2 bases and J 3 bases, with 2 bases left between them. This CDR3 is CASSFEETQYF. The CDR3 nucleotides are TGCGCCAGCAGCTTTGAAGAGACCCAGTACTTC.

This sequence joins TRBV28 and TRBJ2-1, with TRBD2 matching over 7 bases. Per the germline V gene, CDR1 is MDHEN and CDR2 is SYDVKM. Losses at the gene ends were 2 bases for V and 0 bases for J; bases not matched to a gene: 1. CDR3 length: 15 amino acids. The CDR3 spells CASSLGGGSYNEQFF. The CDR3 region has the DNA TGTGCCAGCAGTTTAGGCGGGGGCTCCTACAATGAGCAGTTCTTC.